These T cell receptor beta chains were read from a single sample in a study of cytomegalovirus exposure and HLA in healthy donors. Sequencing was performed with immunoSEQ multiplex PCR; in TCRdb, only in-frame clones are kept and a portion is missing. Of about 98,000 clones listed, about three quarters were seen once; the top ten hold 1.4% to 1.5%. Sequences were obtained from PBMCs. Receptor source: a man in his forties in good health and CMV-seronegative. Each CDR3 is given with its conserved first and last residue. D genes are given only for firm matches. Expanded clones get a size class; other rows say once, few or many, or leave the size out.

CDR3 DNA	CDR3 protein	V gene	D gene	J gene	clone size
TGTGCCACCTGGACAGCCAGGGTGGGAGGCTACACCTTC	CATWTARVGGYTF	TRBV28	NA	TRBJ1-2	NA
TGTGCCACCACTTTCGGGGGAGGAGGTGAAAAACTGTTTTTT	CATTFGGGGEKLFF	TRBV19	NA	TRBJ1-4	NA
TGTGCCAGCAGTAAGAGCAGGGGCGACTATGGCTACACCTTC	CASSKSRGDYGYTF	TRBV2	NA	TRBJ1-2	NA
TGTGCCAGCAGCCCTCAGACTAGCGTTAAGACAGATACGCAGTATTTT	CASSPQTSVKTDTQYF	TRBV7-9	TRBD2	TRBJ2-3	NA
TGTGCCAGCAGTTCTCCACAGGGGGTACCTCTCCACTTT	CASSSPQGVPLHF	TRBV6-6	TRBD1	TRBJ1-6	NA
TGCAGTGCTAGAGATCATCTTGAGCTGTTTTTT	CSARDHLELFF	TRBV20-1	NA	TRBJ1-4	NA
TGCAGCGTACTGGACAAGTTGGGCAATGAGCAGTTCTTC	CSVLDKLGNEQFF	TRBV29-1	NA	TRBJ2-1	NA
TGCGCCAGCAGCCAAGCGATGGGGCGAGACACCGGGGAGCTGTTTTTT	CASSQAMGRDTGELFF	TRBV4-1	NA	TRBJ2-2	NA
TGTGCCAGCAGCCGAGCGGACAGGGGAGAAGAGACCCAGTACTTC	CASSRADRGEETQYF	TRBV7-9	TRBD1	TRBJ2-5	NA
TGTGCCATCAGCCACTCGAGCTCCTACGAGCAGTACTTC	CAISHSSSYEQYF	TRBV10-3	NA	TRBJ2-7	NA
TGTGCCAGCAGTGAACCGGATACGCAGTATTTT	CASSEPDTQYF	TRBV6-1	NA	TRBJ2-3	NA
TGTGCCAGCAGCGTAGAGGGTGAGGGCCAGCCCCAGCATTTT	CASSVEGEGQPQHF	TRBV9	NA	TRBJ1-5	NA
TGCGCCAGCAGCCAAGACGGACTATATGGCTACACCTTC	CASSQDGLYGYTF	TRBV4-1	NA	TRBJ1-2	NA
TGTGCCAGCAGCTACAGGCGGGCGGGGGGGCTACGGGAGACCCAGTACTTC	CASSYRRAGGLRETQYF	TRBV7-2	TRBD2	TRBJ2-5	NA
TGTGCCAGCAGCTTCGGGACAGGGGGCCCTGAGGCCAATCAGCCCCAGCATTTT	CASSFGTGGPEANQPQHF	TRBV11-3	TRBD1	TRBJ1-5	once
TGTGCCAGCTCACCAAGGGGGAGAAGGAACACTGAAGCTTTCTTT	CASSPRGRRNTEAFF	TRBV18	NA	TRBJ1-1	NA
TGTGCCAGCAGCCCTCGTGGGGGCGGCGTGCAGTACTTC	CASSPRGGGVQYF	TRBV7-9	NA	TRBJ2-7	NA
TGTGCCAGCAGTTGGGACAGGACGAATGAAAAACTGTTTTTT	CASSWDRTNEKLFF	TRBV6-1	TRBD1	TRBJ1-4	NA
TGTGCCAGCAGTGGCCGGACAGCCCTAAATCAGCCCCAGCATTTT	CASSGRTALNQPQHF	TRBV2	NA	TRBJ1-5	NA
TGTGCCAGCAGCTTCCGGATAGCGGGGGGCCACGAAAGAAGCACCGGGGAGCTGTTTTTT	CASSFRIAGGHERSTGELFF	TRBV27	TRBD2	TRBJ2-2	NA
TGTGCCAGCAGTGATAGCTCTTGGTACAGGGCGCGAAACACCATATATTTT	CASSDSSWYRARNTIYF	TRBV6-1	NA	TRBJ1-3	NA
TGCGCCAGCAGCTTTTCGTTCTCTGAGAGCGTTGGTAGCTCCTACAATGAGCAGTTCTTC	CASSFSFSESVGSSYNEQFF	TRBV5-1	NA	TRBJ2-1	NA
TGTGCCAGCAGCTTAAGTGGGGACAGGGAAGGCTACACCTTC	CASSLSGDREGYTF	TRBV7-8	TRBD1	TRBJ1-2	NA
TGTGCCAGCACCAAAGGGGGCCTCCGGCAGTACTTC	CASTKGGLRQYF	TRBV14	TRBD1	TRBJ2-7	NA
TGCGCCAGCAGTGATCACAGGTCAGGCTACGAGCAGTACTTC	CASSDHRSGYEQYF	TRBV10-1	NA	TRBJ2-7	NA
TGTGCCATCAGTGAGGACAGTCTCGGCGGGGAGCTGTTTTTT	CAISEDSLGGELFF	TRBV10-3	NA	TRBJ2-2	NA
TGTGCCAGCAGTGAATCGGGGAACACCGGGGAGCTGTTTTTT	CASSESGNTGELFF	TRBV6-5	NA	TRBJ2-2	few
TGTGCCAGCAGTTTTACAGAGATGAATACTGAAGCTTTCTTT	CASSFTEMNTEAFF	TRBV6-6	NA	TRBJ1-1	NA
TGTGCCAGCAGCCGTAGGGGGGGCCGGACAGATACGCAGTATTTT	CASSRRGGRTDTQYF	TRBV6-5	NA	TRBJ2-3	NA
TGTGCCAGCAGCCCGTGGGGGGACAATGAGCAGTTCTTC	CASSPWGDNEQFF	TRBV5-5	NA	TRBJ2-1	NA
TGCGCCAGCAGCTTCAGCGACAGGGGAGACTACAATGAGCAGTTCTTC	CASSFSDRGDYNEQFF	TRBV5-1	TRBD1	TRBJ2-1	once
TGCAGCGTTAGCGGGGCGGGGAATTCACCCCTCCACTTT	CSVSGAGNSPLHF	TRBV29-1	NA	TRBJ1-6	NA
TGTGCCAGCTCAGGGGGAAGTTCACCCCTCCACTTT	CASSGGSSPLHF	TRBV9	TRBD1	TRBJ1-6	NA
TGTGCCAGCAGCGTAGGGGAGGGGACTGGCTATGGCTACACCTTC	CASSVGEGTGYGYTF	TRBV9	NA	TRBJ1-2	NA
TGTGCCAGCTCAGGAAGTGGGAGGCTGCCCCAGCATTTT	CASSGSGRLPQHF	TRBV18	NA	TRBJ1-5	NA
TGTGCCAGCAGCTTAAGCCCCCTGAGCAGGGTATGGGCCTACAATGAGCAGTTCTTC	CASSLSPLSRVWAYNEQFF	TRBV7-2	NA	TRBJ2-1	NA
TGCGCCAGCAGCCCGGCGGGTCGATCCTACAATGAGCAGTTCTTC	CASSPAGRSYNEQFF	TRBV5-1	NA	TRBJ2-1	NA
TGCAGTGGGGACTCCCCGGGCACAGATACGCAGTATTTT	CSGDSPGTDTQYF	TRBV29-1	NA	TRBJ2-3	NA
TGTGCCAGCAGCTTAGTTTTCGGTGAGACCCAGTACTTC	CASSLVFGETQYF	TRBV11-2	NA	TRBJ2-5	NA
TGCGCCAGCAGCTTGGGTCCCCCGACAGGGGAGGCCTACGAGCAGTACTTC	CASSLGPPTGEAYEQYF	TRBV5-1	TRBD1	TRBJ2-7	NA
TGCAGCGTTGATCACCACTCACAGAAGACAGTTACCGGGGAGCTGTTTTTT	CSVDHHSQKTVTGELFF	TRBV29-1	NA	TRBJ2-2	NA
TGCACCAGCAGCCAAAGGTCTCTTCGGGGGGCGATCTATGGCTACACCTTC	CTSSQRSLRGAIYGYTF	TRBV1	NA	TRBJ1-2	NA
TGTGCCAGCAGCCTCGGGGTTCGCACCGGGGAGCTGTTTTTT	CASSLGVRTGELFF	TRBV14	NA	TRBJ2-2	NA
TGCGCCAGCAGCCCGAAGGCACCGGGGGGTATGGACACTGAAGCTTTCTTT	CASSPKAPGGMDTEAFF	TRBV5-1	NA	TRBJ1-1	once
TGTGCCAGCAGCCTAAAGGGACAGGGCTTAAATTCACCCCTCCACTTT	CASSLKGQGLNSPLHF	TRBV14	TRBD1	TRBJ1-6	NA
TGTGCCAGCAGTCGCAGGGGGTCCGGCCAGCCCCAGCATTTT	CASSRRGSGQPQHF	TRBV6-5	TRBD1	TRBJ1-5	NA
TGTGCCAGCAGCGGGACGGACAGGGGTGATGAAAAACTGTTTTTT	CASSGTDRGDEKLFF	TRBV5-6	TRBD1	TRBJ1-4	NA
TGTGCCAGCAGTGAAGTACCACCCCCAGGGCGCCTCTCACCCCTCCACTTT	CASSEVPPPGRLSPLHF	TRBV6-1	NA	TRBJ1-6	NA
TGTGCTAGTGGTGGCGGACAGAGCACAGATACGCAGTATTTT	CASGGGQSTDTQYF	TRBV12-5	NA	TRBJ2-3	NA
TGTGCCAGCAGCCATGGTGGGGGCCTCGAGCAGTTCTTC	CASSHGGGLEQFF	TRBV14	NA	TRBJ2-1	once
TGTGCCAGCAGCTTAGTCCCAGGGCTAGGAAACACCATATATTTT	CASSLVPGLGNTIYF	TRBV7-9	NA	TRBJ1-3	NA
TGTGCCAGCGAGACAGGGGGCGAATATGGCTACACCTTC	CASETGGEYGYTF	TRBV2	TRBD1	TRBJ1-2	NA
TGTGCCAGCAGCTTCACAGGGCCCGGGGAGCTGTTTTTT	CASSFTGPGELFF	TRBV7-3	NA	TRBJ2-2	NA